This TCR beta chain was recorded in a study of patients and donors after allogeneic stem cell transplantation. This CDR3 has 14 residues. Germline values: CDR1 SGHRS, CDR2 YFSETQ. V lost 1 base to trimming and J lost 8 bases, with 15 bases between them. TCRdb fed the RT-PCR reads into MiXCR, producing one record per CDR3 protein. The sample carries about 960,000 distinct CDR3 sequences, about 20% recorded once. The material sequenced was blood, either unsorted or a sorted T cell fraction (not recorded which). This chain connects TRBV5-1 to TRBJ1-2; maybe TRBD1 (6 bases). The TCR sequence derives from a human donor who was either an allogeneic HSCT recipient or a stem cell or donor lymphocyte infusion donor (not recorded which). It is not recorded whose cells these are; they may come from a transplant donor. CDR3 loop: CASSLNMGARGYTF. The CDR3 nucleotides read TGCGCCAGCAGCTTGAATATGGGGGCGCGCGGCTACACCTTC.